The entry below gives a single TCR beta chain sequence along with its context. Its antigen remains unknown. The data stem from a study of identical twins. Germline V gene data show CDR1 as MGHRA and CDR2 as YSYEKL. This CDR3 is built from 14 residues. Trimming at V came to 6 bases and at J to 5 bases, leaving 5 bases not matched to a gene. Broader study findings: Sequences that were beta out-of-frame showed weaker excess twin sharing. Modelling approaches yielded underestimates of out-of-frame TCR alpha sharing between monozygotic twins.

Template switching added a universal primer site, and cDNA bore unique molecular identifiers. TCRdb passed the 5' RACE reads through MiXCR, listing each CDR3 protein once. The sample includes hundreds of thousands of distinct CDR3 sequences, roughly 12% seen only once; the top ten take around 1.5%. The sample also formed part of further work on yellow fever vaccine responses in identical twins. That publication notes: Reportedly, the T cell response mounted by twins to vaccine seemed partly convergent, partly personalized.

The chain employs TRBV4-1 and TRBJ2-5; 11 bases are a match to TRBD2. The receptor was isolated from a woman aged 18-29 years in good health. Sequencing used PBMCs. The CDR3 here is CASSLAGGDETQYF. As DNA, the CDR3 is TGCGCCAGCAGTTTAGCGGGGGGGGACGAGACCCAGTACTTC.